Shown below are 14 T cell receptor beta chains from a single sample sequenced in a study of blood T cell repertoires in COVID-19. The assay was immunoSEQ multiplex PCR, and TCRdb's table has in-frame clones only and misses some. The table has tens of thousands of clones, approximately 90% seen once. The sample was peripheral blood. The receptor set was obtained from a woman over 75 with active COVID-19.

This clone is a singleton in its sample. The V call is TRBV2, the J call TRBJ1-6, with unresolved D. The CDR3 spans 16 residues. Germline V gives CDR1 SNHLY, CDR2 FYNNEI. V was clipped by 4 bases and J by 8 bases, with 18 bases between them. Written as DNA, the CDR3 is TGTGCCAGCAGTGTCCCCGGGTTCGGTAATGATTCACCCCTCCACTTT. Protein sequence: CASSVPGFGNDSPLHF.

The chain joins TRBV5-1 to TRBJ2-3; no clear D. Germline lookup yields CDR1 SGHRS and CDR2 YFSETQ. The CDR3 spans 14 residues. Trimming took 0 bases from V and 5 from J, leaving 10 bases between them. CDR3 nucleotide sequence: TGCGCCAGCAGCTTGGGCGGCGTGGTAGATACGCAGTATTTT. It codes for CASSLGGVVDTQYF.

This clone turned up a few times. This chain uses TRBV25-1 with TRBJ2-7; 11 bases align to TRBD1. Germline V lookup: CDR1 MGHDK, CDR2 SYGVNS. V dropped 2 bases and J dropped 6; count of bases not matched to a gene: 6. CDR3 length: 15 amino acids. In DNA, the CDR3 is TGTGCCAGCAGTGAAGGGACAGGGGGTTGGCGCGAGCAGTACTTC. This sequence encodes CASSEGTGGWREQYF.

This clone was seen just once. This chain links TRBV12-5 with TRBJ2-7; TRBD2 might be the D (5 bases). The CDR3 is made up of 11 amino acids. The V gene's germline CDR1 is LGHNT and CDR2 FRNRAP. Trimming stripped 6 bases from V and 9 bases from J, with 12 bases between. CDR3 amino acids: CASGLGRGQYF. The CDR3 DNA reads as TGTGCTAGTGGGCTAGGACGGGGGCAGTACTTC.

The V call is TRBV11-2, the J call TRBJ2-7; D remains ambiguous. The CDR3 is 15 residues long. V lost 1 base, J lost 6 bases, and 16 bases lay in between. In germline, CDR1 is SGHAT, CDR2 FQNNGV. CDR3 coding DNA: TGTGCCAGCAGCTTAGCCCCCTCCTTCCTTAGCGAGCAGTACTTC. As protein: CASSLAPSFLSEQYF.

This chain connects TRBV11-2 to TRBJ2-7, with 11 bases fitting TRBD2. The CDR3 consists of 19 residues. V shed 0 bases and J 2 bases; nucleotides not matched to a gene: 12. Germline V gene sequence: CDR1 SGHAT, CDR2 FQNNGV. As DNA, the CDR3 is TGTGCCAGCAGCTTAGATAGCGTGCTAGCGGGAGGAGTGCCCTACGAGCAGTACTTC. Protein sequence: CASSLDSVLAGGVPYEQYF.

The chain employs TRBV9 and TRBJ2-1; 12 bases agree with TRBD2. With 1 base clipped from V and 5 bases from J, the junction kept 10 bases outside the gene matches. The germline V gene has CDR1 SGDLS and CDR2 YYNGEE. This CDR3 region has 18 residues. In DNA form, the CDR3 reads TGTGCCAGCAGCGTAACCCAGGCTACTAGCGGGAGGAACAATGAGCAGTTCTTC. It encodes CASSVTQATSGRNNEQFF.

The V call is TRBV19, the J call TRBJ2-2; D is unresolved. Looked up from germline, CDR1 is LNHDA and CDR2 is SQIVND (reference sequence). The ends were cut back, 5 bases at V and 5 bases at J, with 12 bases in the middle. The CDR3 covers 14 residues. CDR3 bases: TGTGCCAGTAGTCCCCGAAGCTATACCGGGGAGCTGTTTTTT. It translates to CASSPRSYTGELFF.

This chain connects TRBV5-6 to TRBJ2-1, with 11 bases matching TRBD1. Trimming removed 5 bases from V and 10 bases from J; junction bases left unmatched: 11. Per the germline V gene, CDR1 is SGHDT and CDR2 is YYEEEE. CDR3 length: 15 amino acids. CDR3 nucleotide sequence: TGTGCCAGCAGGATAGGGACAGGGGGGTGGGGAGAGCAGTTCTTC. Translating it yields CASRIGTGGWGEQFF. Looking up the rest from reference TRBV5-6 and TRBJ2-1 gives the full variable domain: DAGVTQSPTHLIKTRGQQVTLRCSPKSGHDTVSWYQQALGQGPQFIFQYYEEEERQRGNFPDRFSGHQFPNYSSELNVNALLLGDSALYLCASRIGTGGWGEQFFGPGTRLTVL.

The V call is TRBV10-3, the J call TRBJ2-5; 7 nucleotides line up with TRBD2. The CDR3 is 15 amino acids. Looked up from germline, CDR1 is ENHRY and CDR2 is SYGVKD. The junction had 3 bases not matched to a gene; V was cut back by 2 bases and J by 0 bases. CDR3 region: CAISETSVNQETQYF. The CDR3 DNA sequence: TGTGCCATCAGTGAGACTAGCGTGAACCAAGAGACCCAGTACTTC.

The CDR3 coding sequence is TGTGCCAGCAGACGGGGGGGGAGTACCTACAATGAGCAGTTCTTC. As protein: CASRRGGSTYNEQFF. The chain combines TRBV5-4 with TRBJ2-1; 8 bases align to TRBD2. The germline V gene encodes CDR1 SGHNT and CDR2 YYREEE (reference sequence). CDR3 length: 15 amino acids. V gave up 5 bases and J gave up 2 bases; unmatched junction bases: 6.

J is TRBJ2-5 and V is TRBV7-3; 14 bases match TRBD2. Germline lookup yields CDR1 SGHTA and CDR2 FQGTGA. CDR3 length equals 15 residues. J gave up 5 bases and V 3 bases, and 2 bases lay outside the gene matches. CDR3 nucleotides: TGTGCCAGCAGCTTGGGACTAGCGGGAGTTGAGACCCAGTACTTC. Translating it yields CASSLGLAGVETQYF.

The chain uses TRBV3-1 (or the pseudogene TRBV3-2) and TRBJ2-7; D unclear. The CDR3 is 12 amino acids. V lost 1 base to trimming and J lost 6 bases, with 7 bases between them. Germline values: CDR1 LGHDT, CDR2 YNNKEL (reference sequence). CDR3 nucleotides: TGTGCCAGCAGCCAAGGTTCCCTCGAGCAGTACTTC. This encodes CASSQGSLEQYF.

The J gene is TRBJ2-3, the V gene TRBV5-6; TRBD1 matches 7 bases. CDR3 length equals 19 residues. V was pared by 0 bases and J by 0 bases, with 13 bases of the junction left unmatched. Germline values: CDR1 SGHDT, CDR2 YYEEEE. The CDR3 protein is CASSLEGAGSLLSTDTQYF. The CDR3 coding sequence is TGTGCCAGCAGCTTGGAGGGGGCTGGCAGCCTTCTTAGCACAGATACGCAGTATTTT. Full variable domain (missing parts from reference TRBV5-6 and TRBJ2-3): DAGVTQSPTHLIKTRGQQVTLRCSPKSGHDTVSWYQQALGQGPQFIFQYYEEEERQRGNFPDRFSGHQFPNYSSELNVNALLLGDSALYLCASSLEGAGSLLSTDTQYFGPGTRLTVL.